This T cell receptor beta chain was observed in a study of blood T cell repertoires in COVID-19. About the study: The United States, Italy and Spain were the sources of the acute and convalescent COVID-19 samples.

Data came from immunoSEQ multiplex PCR; TCRdb stores just in-frame clones and leaves some out. This sample has about 240,000 clones, with approximately 86% found just once. CDR3 length: 15 residues. Germline values: CDR1 SEHNR, CDR2 FQNEAQ (reference sequence). V shed 0 bases and J shed 2 bases, with 8 bases lying between them. The J gene is TRBJ1-3, the V gene TRBV7-9, with D uncertain. The TCR was taken from a woman aged 70-85 years with active or convalescent COVID-19. Sequenced: peripheral blood. CDR3 region: CASSLAALTGNTIYF. The CDR3 DNA reads as TGTGCCAGCAGCTTAGCGGCCTTAACTGGAAACACCATATATTTT. Drawing the rest from reference TRBV7-9 and TRBJ1-3, the complete variable domain is DTGVSQNPRHKITKRGQNVTFRCDPISEHNRLYWYRQTLGQGPEFLTYFQNEAQLEKSRLLSDRFSAERPKGSFSTLEIQRTEQGDSAMYLCASSLAALTGNTIYFGEGSWLTVV.